The subject of this entry is one TCR beta chain. CDR1 is SNHLY and CDR2 is FYNNEI in the germline V gene. The CDR3 is 12 amino acids. The V and J ends lost 8 bases and 1 base respectively, with 3 bases between them. The data belong to a study of OX40 agonist ivuxolimab in advanced cancers. Repertoires were generated with immunoSEQ multiplex PCR, while TCRdb's copy carries only in-frame clones and drops some. Of about 84,000 clones in the sample, about 93% are singletons; the top ten hold about 10%. The sequenced sample was CD4+ or CD8+ T cells sorted from blood, obtained in a trial of the OX40 agonist ivuxolimab. The clonotype was recovered from an adult with an advanced solid tumor such as melanoma, head and neck, liver or kidney cancer. The rearrangement uses TRBV2 and TRBJ2-6, with D uncertain. The DNA of the CDR3 is TGTGCCAGCCTATCTGGGGCCAACGTCCTGACTTTC. This codes for CASLSGANVLTF.